A single sample is the source of the 18 T cell receptor beta chains below, sequenced in a study of blood T cells in healthy people across ages. Then a second PCR, running about 6 to 12 cycles, was carried out with a sample-barcoded 5' primer and a J-beta primer mix. TCRdb re-called the 5' RACE reads with MiXCR, one entry per CDR3 protein. The top ten hold roughly 8% of the sample, which has some 1.7 million distinct CDR3 sequences, 28% seen once. Material for sequencing was blood. These TCRs come from a woman aged 30 to 39 in good health.

The chain recombines TRBV2 with TRBJ1-1, with 7 nucleotides matching TRBD1. This CDR3 spans 13 amino acids. Germline loops: CDR1 SNHLY, CDR2 FYNNEI. V was clipped by 5 bases and J by 7 bases; unmatched bases: 7. This CDR3 is CASSSQGTGEAFF. The CDR3 DNA sequence: TGTGCCAGCAGTTCACAGGGGACCGGTGAAGCTTTCTTT.

This clonotype was counted between two and nine times. This chain connects TRBV28 to TRBJ2-7; 7 nucleotides agree with TRBD1. This CDR3 has 14 amino acids. Germline CDR1 and CDR2: MDHEN and SYDVKM. Trimming cost V 5 bases and J 5 bases; bases outside gene matches: 9. DNA for the CDR3: TGTGCCAGCAGTCATGACAGGGTGGACAACGAGCAGTACTTC. This translates into CASSHDRVDNEQYF.

The CDR3 protein is CAWTVAAAQFF. The DNA of the CDR3 is TGTGCCTGGACAGTTGCGGCTGCGCAGTTCTTC. V is TRBV30 and J is TRBJ2-1; the D is unclear. V lost 4 bases and J 12 bases, leaving 13 bases between the germline ends. Germline V gene data show CDR1 as GTSNPN and CDR2 as SVGIG (reference sequence). The CDR3 covers 11 residues.

The rearrangement uses TRBV20-1 and TRBJ1-2, with 7 bases aligning to TRBD1. Looked up from germline, CDR1 is DFQATT and CDR2 is SNEGSKA (reference sequence). With 6 bases clipped from V and 8 bases from J, the junction kept 6 bases outside the gene matches. The CDR3 is 11 amino acids. This CDR3 is CSAGGGGGYTF. The CDR3 region has the DNA TGCAGTGCCGGGGGAGGGGGCGGCTACACCTTC.

The chain couples TRBV7-6 to TRBJ2-5, with D maybe TRBD2 (5 bases). The V gene lost 5 bases and the J gene lost 11 bases, with 30 bases spanning the gap. The germline V gene has CDR1 SGHVS and CDR2 FNYEAQ. The CDR3 is made up of 17 amino acids. CDR3 sequence (DNA): TGTGCCAGCAGCCCGTCGTTGGCTAGCAACTACTACAATGAGCAGTACTTC. It codes for CASSPSLASNYYNEQYF.

This clonotype was seen a handful of times. The chain combines TRBV12-3 or TRBV12-4 with TRBJ2-1; the match to TRBD2 covers 9 bases. The CDR3 loop spans 15 amino acids. Losses at the gene ends were 7 bases for V and 8 bases for J; bases not matched to a gene: 12. The DNA of the CDR3 is TGTGCCAGCAACCTTAGCGGGGGCCCGATCGATGAGCAGTTCTTC. Its protein is CASNLSGGPIDEQFF.

At least ten counts were recorded for this clonotype. The chain uses TRBV5-1 and TRBJ2-3; weak D call: TRBD1 (6 bases). Trimming removed 0 bases from V and 5 bases from J, with 13 bases in between. Germline V lookup: CDR1 SGHRS, CDR2 YFSETQ. This CDR3 has 15 residues. The CDR3 DNA follows: TGCGCCAGCAGCTTGGAGACAGGATCGGGAGATACGCAGTATTTT. Translated: CASSLETGSGDTQYF.

Many counts were recorded for this clonotype. V and J are TRBV7-2 and TRBJ1-2; weak D call: TRBD1 (6 bases). Trimming took off 10 bases at V and 6 bases at J, with 21 bases between the two ends. The CDR3 runs to 14 residues. The germline gives CDR1 SGHTA, CDR2 FQGNSA. This chain's CDR3 is CATRGGYGPDGYTF. CDR3 DNA sequence: TGTGCCACCCGAGGGGGGTACGGGCCCGATGGCTACACCTTC. The variable domain in full, completed from reference TRBV7-2 and TRBJ1-2, reads GAGVSQSPSNKVTEKGKDVELRCDPISGHTALYWYRQSLGQGLEFLIYFQGNSAPDKSGLPSDRFSAERTGGSVSTLTIQRTQQEDSAVYLCATRGGYGPDGYTFGSGTRLTVV.

This clonotype was detected a few times. The chain is built from TRBV6-2 or TRBV6-3 and TRBJ1-2, with a weak D call TRBD1 (5 bases). The CDR3 runs to 14 residues. Trimming took 5 bases from V and 4 from J, leaving 14 bases between them. Germline V gene lookup returns CDR1 MNHEY and CDR2 SVGEGT. The CDR3, as DNA: TGTGCCAGCAGTAACGACAGAGAGCCCTATGGCTACACCTTC. This translates into CASSNDREPYGYTF.

Only a few counts were recorded for this clonotype. The chain is built from TRBV28 and TRBJ2-7; unclear D gene. Trimming shortened V by 10 bases and J by 6 bases, and 16 bases separated the two germline ends. Germline V CDR1 and CDR2: MDHEN, SYDVKM. The CDR3 runs 12 residues. The CDR3 sequence is CATGRISGEQYF. CDR3 bases: TGTGCCACCGGACGCATCTCGGGCGAGCAGTACTTC.

This clonotype was found many times. This rearrangement joins TRBV4-3 to TRBJ2-1, with 11 positions matching TRBD2. Germline values: CDR1 LGHNA, CDR2 YSLEER. The trim removed 1 base at V and 8 bases at J, leaving 7 bases unmatched. The CDR3 loop spans 16 amino acids. In DNA form, the CDR3 reads TGCGCCAGCAGCCAAGGGGAGGCTAGCGGGAGGCATGAGCAGTTCTTC. This gives the protein CASSQGEASGRHEQFF.

This clonotype was counted between two and nine times. The V call is TRBV7-9, the J call TRBJ2-5; no definite D call. Trimming stripped 5 bases from V and 2 bases from J, with 12 bases between. The CDR3 is 14 amino acids. Germline CDR1 and CDR2: SEHNR and FQNEAQ (reference sequence). The CDR3 DNA sequence: TGTGCCAGCAGCGCATGGGAAGCTCAAGAGACCCAGTACTTC. Translated: CASSAWEAQETQYF.

This clonotype has ten or more counts. The V and J genes are TRBV10-3 and TRBJ1-2; 10 bases fit TRBD1. The CDR3 runs to 15 residues. CDR1 and CDR2 (germline): ENHRY, SYGVKD. V shed 0 bases, J shed 7 bases, and the junction held 5 bases outside the gene matches. In DNA, the CDR3 is TGTGCCATCAGTGAGTCTGGACAGGGGGAGTCTGGCTACACCTTC. It encodes CAISESGQGESGYTF.

In this sample, this clonotype turned up many times. The chain joins TRBV3-1 to TRBJ2-7, with 7 positions matching TRBD1. The germline gives CDR1 LGHDT, CDR2 YNNKEL (reference sequence). V dropped 4 bases and J dropped 2; count of bases not matched to a gene: 5. CDR3 length: 14 residues. This CDR3 reads CASSLWDSTYEQYF. CDR3 bases: TGTGCCAGCAGCCTGTGGGACAGCACCTACGAGCAGTACTTC.

CDR3 coding DNA: TGCGCCAGCAGCTTGGCCGGGAACGAAGCCCTCGAGCAGTACTTC. Protein: CASSLAGNEALEQYF. The chain employs TRBV5-1 and TRBJ2-7; tentatively, D is TRBD2 (5 bases). This CDR3 is 15 amino acids long. Looked up from germline, CDR1 is SGHRS and CDR2 is YFSETQ. Trimming removed 0 bases from V and 6 bases from J, with 16 bases in between.

There are a few counts of this clonotype. The chain couples TRBV28 to TRBJ2-1, with D perhaps TRBD1 or TRBD2 (5 bases each). The CDR3 covers 13 residues. Germline V gene data show CDR1 as MDHEN and CDR2 as SYDVKM. Trimming took off 5 bases at V and 12 bases at J, with 17 bases between the two ends. CDR3 nucleotides: TGTGCCAGCAGTAGCCCCCCGGGGCCCACGCAGTTCTTC. Amino acids: CASSSPPGPTQFF.

With respect to this clonotype: A junction boundary mismatches the germline segment, possibly from a read error. The V gene is TRBV7-8, the J gene TRBJ2-1, with 10 positions matching TRBD2. Germline V lookup: CDR1 SGHVS, CDR2 FQNEAQ. The CDR3 has 16 residues. The CDR3 DNA is TGTGCCAGCAGCTTGGCTAGCGGGAGAGGGGCGAATGGGCAGTTCTTC. This codes for CASSLASGRGANGQFF.

Ten or more counts support this clonotype. V and J are TRBV5-1 and TRBJ2-7; 13 bases match TRBD2. The germline V gene has CDR1 SGHRS and CDR2 YFSETQ. CDR3 length equals 16 residues. The trim removed 4 bases at V and 0 bases at J, leaving 4 bases unmatched. The CDR3 DNA follows: TGCGCCAGCAGCAGCGGGACTAGCGGGACCTCCTACGAGCAGTACTTC. This encodes CASSSGTSGTSYEQYF.